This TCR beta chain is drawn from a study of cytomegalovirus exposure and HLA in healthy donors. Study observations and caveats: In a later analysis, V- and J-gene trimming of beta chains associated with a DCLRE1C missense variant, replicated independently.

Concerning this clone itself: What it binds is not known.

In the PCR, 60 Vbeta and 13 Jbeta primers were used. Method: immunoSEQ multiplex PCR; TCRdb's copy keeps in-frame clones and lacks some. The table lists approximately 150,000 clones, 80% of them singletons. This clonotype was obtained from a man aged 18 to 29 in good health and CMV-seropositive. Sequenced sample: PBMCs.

CDR3 in DNA: TGTGCCAGCAGTGAACCCCCGGGGTATGGCTACACCTTC. Protein product: CASSEPPGYGYTF. The chain has TRBV6-1 and TRBJ1-2; D is uncertain. Trimming pared 2 bases from V and 5 bases from J, leaving 9 bases between. This CDR3 has 13 amino acids. Germline V gene sequence: CDR1 MNHNS, CDR2 SASEGT.